This TCR beta chain was obtained from a study of T cell repertoires in cytomegalovirus infection. Each CDR3 protein gets one entry after TCRdb re-called the reads with MiXCR. The sample includes 110,000 to 150,000 distinct CDR3 sequences, roughly a third of them seen just once. This clonotype has only a few counts. Its antigen is still unknown. Germline V gene sequence: CDR1 LNHDA, CDR2 SQIVND (reference sequence). Between the trimmed V and J ends, which lost 3 bases and 4 bases, there was a span of 7 bases. This CDR3 spans 13 amino acids. The sample was CD8+ T cells from cultured PBMCs, taken from culture after CMV antigen stimulation. This sequence originates from a human donor in good health (CMV status not recorded). Some clones in this sample may be carry-over from other donors' samples. The J gene is TRBJ2-1, the V gene TRBV19; a possible D gene is TRBD2 (5 bases). CDR3 nucleotide sequence: TGTGCCAGTAGTATGAGGACTTACAATGAGCAGTTCTTC. Encoded protein: CASSMRTYNEQFF.